Listed below are T cell receptor beta chains from one sample, sequenced in a study of immune cell composition in non-small cell lung cancer. Repertoires were generated with immunoSEQ multiplex PCR, while TCRdb's copy carries only in-frame clones and drops some. The table has fewer than 15,000 clones, roughly two thirds seen once. Sample: lung tumor tissue. The receptors derive from a human donor with non-small cell lung cancer. CDR3s include the opening cysteine and the closing phenylalanine or tryptophan. Fields, in order: clone size, D gene, J gene, V gene, CDR3 DNA, CDR3 protein. A D gene is named only where the DNA matches it firmly. The listing skips clone size in some rows; elsewhere it reads once, few, many or a size class.

once | TRBD1 | TRBJ2-1 | TRBV18 | TGTGCCAGCTCACCATCCTCGGGACAGCTTCACAATGAGCAGTTCTTC | CASSPSSGQLHNEQFF
. | TRBD2 | TRBJ2-7 | TRBV14 | TGTGCCAGCAGCCCCGCCGGCGGGGGTTACGAGCAGTACTTC | CASSPAGGGYEQYF
. | . | TRBJ1-1 | TRBV5-1 | TGCGCCAGCAGCGAAAGACAGGTTGGGGACACTGAAGCTTTCTTT | CASSERQVGDTEAFF
few | . | TRBJ2-4 | TRBV5-1 | TGCGCCAGCAGCTTGCTGGCCGTCGAAGACATTCAGTACTTC | CASSLLAVEDIQYF
. | . | TRBJ2-4 | TRBV27 | TGTGCCAGCAGTTTACCCCAACAGGCCCAAGTCAAAAACATTCAGTACTTC | CASSLPQQAQVKNIQYF
. | TRBD2 | TRBJ2-2 | TRBV7-8 | TGTGCCAGCAGCCTACTAGCGGGGGCGAACACCGGGGAGCTGTTTTTT | CASSLLAGANTGELFF
. | . | TRBJ2-7 | TRBV7-8 | TGTGCCAGCAGCTTACAAGGCCCGGGAAGCTACGAGCAGTACTTC | CASSLQGPGSYEQYF
. | . | TRBJ2-7 | TRBV7-2 | TGTGCCAGCACCCAACTCGGGTACGAGCAGTACTTC | CASTQLGYEQYF
. | TRBD2 | TRBJ2-1 | TRBV5-6 | TGTGCCAGCAGCCCCTGGGCTAGCGGGGGGATAGGCAATGAGCAGTTCTTC | CASSPWASGGIGNEQFF
. | . | TRBJ2-5 | TRBV30 | TGTGCCTGGAGTGAGGGGTCGGAGACCCAGTACTTC | CAWSEGSETQYF
once | . | TRBJ2-2 | TRBV4-2 | TGTGCCAGCAGCCAGCGCCTAGCCTATTTGAGGGACACCGGGGAGCTGTTTTTT | CASSQRLAYLRDTGELFF
. | . | TRBJ2-1 | TRBV20-1 | TGCAGTGCACGGGGGGCGCGGGAGCAGTTCTTC | CSARGAREQFF
. | TRBD1 | TRBJ2-7 | TRBV5-5 | TGTGCCAGCAGCCCGGGGACAGGGCCCTACGAGCAGTACTTC | CASSPGTGPYEQYF
. | . | TRBJ2-1 | TRBV11-3 | TGTGCCAGCAGCTTAGCTTTTAACAGGGACAATGAGCAGTTCTTC | CASSLAFNRDNEQFF
. | TRBD1 | TRBJ1-2 | TRBV5-5 | TGTGCCAGCAGCCTCCAGGGGGCCGGCTATGGCTACACCTTC | CASSLQGAGYGYTF
. | TRBD2 | TRBJ2-5 | TRBV5-1 | TGCGCCAGCAGCCCAGGACTAGCGGGGACTCAAGAGACCCAGTACTTC | CASSPGLAGTQETQYF
. | . | TRBJ2-5 | TRBV7-8 | TGTGCCAGCGCTGGATCGGGAAAAGAGACCCAGTACTTC | CASAGSGKETQYF
. | TRBD1 | TRBJ1-5 | TRBV5-3 | TGTGCCAGAAGCTTGGCTGACAGGGAGGTAGGCAATCAGCCCCAGCATTTT | CARSLADREVGNQPQHF
. | . | TRBJ1-2 | TRBV28 | TGTGCCAGCAGTTTAGGTGGACACCCAACTAACTATGGCTACACCTTC | CASSLGGHPTNYGYTF
. | . | TRBJ1-1 | TRBV5-4 | TGTGCCAGCACCTCCATGGTGACTGGGAACACTGAAGCTTTCTTT | CASTSMVTGNTEAFF
. | . | TRBJ2-1 | TRBV5-1 | TGCGCCAGCAGTGAGGGCTGGAATGAGCAGTTCTTC | CASSEGWNEQFF
. | . | TRBJ1-6 | TRBV10-3 | TGTGCCATCGCTAGAACTGTCGAGAATTCACCCCTCCACTTT | CAIARTVENSPLHF
. | TRBD2 | TRBJ2-5 | TRBV5-3 | TGTGCCAGCAGCCCCGGGACTAGCGGGGAAGAGACCCAGTACTTC | CASSPGTSGEETQYF
few | . | TRBJ1-2 | TRBV19 | TGTGCCAGCTTGGAGACATGGACTACTAACTATGGCTACACCTTC | CASLETWTTNYGYTF
. | . | TRBJ2-5 | TRBV30 | TGTGCCTGGAGCCTTACTATTAGAGAGACCCAGTACTTC | CAWSLTIRETQYF
few | . | TRBJ1-1 | TRBV19 | TGTGCCAGTAGTACCGTAACAGGGATTCCTGAAGCTTTCTTT | CASSTVTGIPEAFF
. | . | TRBJ1-5 | TRBV7-2 | TGTGCCAGCAGCCCCGAGGGAAGTCAGCCCCAGCATTTT | CASSPEGSQPQHF
few | . | TRBJ2-7 | TRBV19 | TGTGCCAGTAGTATAAGGGGGGGTGAATTGGACGAGCAGTACTTC | CASSIRGGELDEQYF
. | . | TRBJ1-1 | TRBV18 | TGTGCCAGCTCACTTTCAGGGGTTGACACTGAAGCTTTCTTT | CASSLSGVDTEAFF
. | TRBD1 | TRBJ1-1 | TRBV6-5 | TGTGCCAGCAGTTACTCCCGGACAGGAGACACTGAAGCTTTCTTT | CASSYSRTGDTEAFF
. | . | TRBJ1-1 | TRBV6-5 | TGTGCCAGCACCCCTTACGGAGGGAACACTGAAGCTTTCTTT | CASTPYGGNTEAFF
. | TRBD2 | TRBJ2-3 | TRBV6-5 | TGTGCCAGCAGCCCTAGCGGGGGGGTAAAGATGGGGTATTTT | CASSPSGGVKMGYF
once | . | TRBJ1-4 | TRBV27 | TGTGCCAGCAGTTTGGGGGGGGGAATACATGAAAAACTGTTTTTT | CASSLGGGIHEKLFF
. | TRBD1 | TRBJ1-5 | TRBV19 | TGTGCCAGTAGTGTTGACAGGGTGCCTGGGCAGCCCCAGCATTTT | CASSVDRVPGQPQHF
. | . | TRBJ1-2 | TRBV5-6 | TGTGCCAGCAGTCCAGGGAACGACTATGGCTACACCTTC | CASSPGNDYGYTF
. | TRBD1 | TRBJ1-1 | TRBV6-5 | TGTGCCAGCAGTCACAGGGGTTACTCTTTCTTT | CASSHRGYSFF
. | TRBD2 | TRBJ2-3 | TRBV6-4 | TGTGCCAGCAGTGCGGCTAGCGGGGTGGGCACAGATACGCAGTATTTT | CASSAASGVGTDTQYF
. | TRBD1 | TRBJ2-5 | TRBV7-2 | TGTGCCAGCAGTCAAGGGGCTACAAACAGGGGGGAGACCCAGTACTTC | CASSQGATNRGETQYF
. | . | TRBJ2-5 | TRBV27 | TGTGCCAGCAGTCGTACAGGGTCGGGGGAGACCCAGTACTTC | CASSRTGSGETQYF
. | . | TRBJ1-2 | TRBV20-1 | TGCAGTGCTAGCTCGAGTACGAGCTACACCTTC | CSASSSTSYTF
. | . | TRBJ2-1 | TRBV5-1 | TGCGCCAGCAGCTTGCGAGGGGGTGGCGATGAGCAGTTCTTC | CASSLRGGGDEQFF
. | TRBD1 | TRBJ1-5 | TRBV10-3 | TGTGCCATCAGTGAGTCTCCCAGGGGGCGGTCGGGTCAGCCCCAGCATTTT | CAISESPRGRSGQPQHF
. | . | TRBJ1-2 | TRBV20-1 | TGCAGTGCTAGTTCTAACAGGATCTTC | CSASSNRIF
. | TRBD1 | TRBJ2-1 | TRBV4-1 | TGCGCCAGCAGCCACCTCCCTGGGGGGACAGGGGCCTACAATGAGCAGTTCTTC | CASSHLPGGTGAYNEQFF
. | TRBD1 | TRBJ2-7 | TRBV4-2 | TGTGCCAGCAGCCGGGACAGGGGAACCTACGAGCAGTACTTC | CASSRDRGTYEQYF
. | . | TRBJ2-7 | TRBV10-3 | TGTGCCATCAGTGAGGGGCAGTACTACGAGCAGTACTTC | CAISEGQYYEQYF
. | TRBD2 | TRBJ2-3 | TRBV7-9 | TGTGCCAGCAGCTCCCTAGGCGGGGGGAACGTGTACACAGATACGCAGTATTTT | CASSSLGGGNVYTDTQYF
. | TRBD1 | TRBJ2-3 | TRBV18 | TGTGCCAGCTCACCAGGGACAGGGATCGGCGATACGCAGTATTTT | CASSPGTGIGDTQYF
. | . | TRBJ1-3 | TRBV27 | TGTGCCAGCAGTTTTGGGAGCCCCCGCTCTGGAAACACCATATATTTT | CASSFGSPRSGNTIYF
few | . | TRBJ1-2 | TRBV7-2 | TGTGCCAGCAGCTTAGCGGGCACCCTCCTCACCTTC | CASSLAGTLLTF
. | TRBD1 | TRBJ2-2 | TRBV18 | TGTGCCAGCTCAACGCTAGGGACAGTGAACACCGGGGAGCTGTTTTTT | CASSTLGTVNTGELFF
. | TRBD1 | TRBJ2-7 | TRBV19 | TGTGCCAGTAGCCCAGACAGGGGAAGGGACGAGCAGTACTTC | CASSPDRGRDEQYF
. | . | TRBJ2-7 | TRBV9 | TGTGCCAGCAGCGTAGGGGGCACGCTATCCTACGAGCAGTACTTC | CASSVGGTLSYEQYF
few | . | TRBJ1-2 | TRBV28 | TGTGCCAGCAGCTATCGGGTGGGTGGCTACACCTTC | CASSYRVGGYTF
. | . | TRBJ1-5 | TRBV7-2 | TGTGCCAGCAGCTTAGCCGTGACAGAGAGCAATCAGCCCCAGCATTTT | CASSLAVTESNQPQHF
. | TRBD2 | TRBJ2-3 | TRBV6-6 | TGTGCCAGCACAATAGGAGTAGCGGGGGCCGCAGATACGCAGTATTTT | CASTIGVAGAADTQYF
. | . | TRBJ2-2 | TRBV10-3 | TGTGCCATCAGTGGACAGGACGCGAACACCGGGGAGCTGTTTTTT | CAISGQDANTGELFF